Reported below is one T cell receptor beta chain. Reverse transcription of 0.5 to 1 ug RNA was performed with random hexamers. With immunoSEQ multiplex PCR, TCR beta CDR3 was amplified across 54 Vbeta and 13 Jbeta. TCRdb passed the immunoSEQ multiplex PCR reads through MiXCR, listing each CDR3 protein once. The sample has tens of thousands of distinct CDR3 sequences, just under 95% seen once. These data are taken from a study of CD8 T cells in Susac syndrome. The sequenced sample was CD4+ T cells from PBMCs. This sequence was found in a human donor with Susac syndrome.

The CDR3 DNA sequence: TGTGCCACCACAGGAGTCTACGAGCAGTACTTC. As protein: CATTGVYEQYF. This chain joins TRBV28 and TRBJ2-7; perhaps TRBD1 as D (5 bases). Germline CDR1 reads MDHEN; CDR2 reads SYDVKM. The germline V and J ends were trimmed by 10 bases and 3 bases, with 10 bases remaining between them. The CDR3 loop spans 11 amino acids.